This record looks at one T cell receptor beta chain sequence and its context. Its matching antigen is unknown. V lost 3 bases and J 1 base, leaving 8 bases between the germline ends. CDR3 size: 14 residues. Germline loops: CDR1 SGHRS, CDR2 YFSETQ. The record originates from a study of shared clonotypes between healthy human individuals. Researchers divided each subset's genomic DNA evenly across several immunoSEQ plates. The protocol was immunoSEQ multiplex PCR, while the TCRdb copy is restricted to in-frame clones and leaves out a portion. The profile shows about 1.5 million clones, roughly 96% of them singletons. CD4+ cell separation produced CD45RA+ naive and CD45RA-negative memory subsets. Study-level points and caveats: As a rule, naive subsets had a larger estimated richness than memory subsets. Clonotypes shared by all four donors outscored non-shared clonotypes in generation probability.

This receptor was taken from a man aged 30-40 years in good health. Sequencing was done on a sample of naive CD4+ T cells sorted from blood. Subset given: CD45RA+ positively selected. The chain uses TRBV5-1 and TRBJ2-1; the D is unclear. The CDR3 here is CASSSSPSYNEQFF. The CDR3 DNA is TGCGCCAGCAGCTCGTCTCCTTCCTACAATGAGCAGTTCTTC.